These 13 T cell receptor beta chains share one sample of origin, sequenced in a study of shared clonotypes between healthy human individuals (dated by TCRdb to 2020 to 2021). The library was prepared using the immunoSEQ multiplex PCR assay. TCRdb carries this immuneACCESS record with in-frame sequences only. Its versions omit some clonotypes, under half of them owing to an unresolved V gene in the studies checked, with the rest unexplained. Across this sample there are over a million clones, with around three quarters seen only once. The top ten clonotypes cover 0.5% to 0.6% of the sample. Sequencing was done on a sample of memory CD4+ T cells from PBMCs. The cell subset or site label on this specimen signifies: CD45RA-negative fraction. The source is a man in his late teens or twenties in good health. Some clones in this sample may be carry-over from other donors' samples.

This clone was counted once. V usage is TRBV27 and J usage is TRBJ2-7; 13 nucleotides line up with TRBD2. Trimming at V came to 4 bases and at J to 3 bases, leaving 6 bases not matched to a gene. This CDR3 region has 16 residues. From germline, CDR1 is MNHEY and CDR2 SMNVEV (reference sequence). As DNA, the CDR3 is TGTGCCAGCAGTTCCCCCAGGACTAGCGGGAGCTACGAGCAGTACTTC. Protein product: CASSSPRTSGSYEQYF.

CDR3 DNA sequence: TGTGCCAGCAGGGAATACAGGGGAAAAGAGACCCAGTACTTC. Protein product: CASREYRGKETQYF. The V and J genes are TRBV6-5 and TRBJ2-5, with 7 positions matching TRBD1. After removal of 6 bases from V and 3 bases from J, the junction contained 7 bases not matched to a gene. Germline CDR1 reads MNHEY; CDR2 reads SVGAGI. The CDR3 runs 14 residues.

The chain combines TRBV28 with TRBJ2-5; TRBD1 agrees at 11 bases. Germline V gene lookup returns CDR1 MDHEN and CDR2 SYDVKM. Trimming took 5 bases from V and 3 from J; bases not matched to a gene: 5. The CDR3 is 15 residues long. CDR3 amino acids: CASSPEGQGEETQYF. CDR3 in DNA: TGTGCCAGCAGTCCCGAGGGACAGGGGGAAGAGACCCAGTACTTC.

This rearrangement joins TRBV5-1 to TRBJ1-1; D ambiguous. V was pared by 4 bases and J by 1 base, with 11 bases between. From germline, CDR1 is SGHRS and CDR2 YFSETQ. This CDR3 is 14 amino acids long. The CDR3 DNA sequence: TGCGCCAGCAGCAGCCAATTCTCGAACACTGAAGCTTTCTTT. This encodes CASSSQFSNTEAFF.

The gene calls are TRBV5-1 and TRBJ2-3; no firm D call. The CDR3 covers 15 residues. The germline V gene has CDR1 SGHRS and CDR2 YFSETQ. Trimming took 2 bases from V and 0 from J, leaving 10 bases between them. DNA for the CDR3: TGCGCCAGCAGCTTCCGACATCCTAGCACAGATACGCAGTATTTT. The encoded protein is CASSFRHPSTDTQYF.

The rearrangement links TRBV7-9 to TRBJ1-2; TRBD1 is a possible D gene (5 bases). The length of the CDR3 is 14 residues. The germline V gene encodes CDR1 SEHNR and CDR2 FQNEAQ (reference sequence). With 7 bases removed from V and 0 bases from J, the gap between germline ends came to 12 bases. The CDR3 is CASTPPGSNYGYTF. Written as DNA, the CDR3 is TGTGCCAGCACCCCCCCAGGGTCTAACTATGGCTACACCTTC.

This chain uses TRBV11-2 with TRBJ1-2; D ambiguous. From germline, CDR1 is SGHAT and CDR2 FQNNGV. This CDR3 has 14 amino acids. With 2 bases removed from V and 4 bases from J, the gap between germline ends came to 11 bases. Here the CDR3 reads CASSLFSSPYGYTF. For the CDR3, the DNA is TGTGCCAGCAGCTTATTCAGTTCACCCTATGGCTACACCTTC.

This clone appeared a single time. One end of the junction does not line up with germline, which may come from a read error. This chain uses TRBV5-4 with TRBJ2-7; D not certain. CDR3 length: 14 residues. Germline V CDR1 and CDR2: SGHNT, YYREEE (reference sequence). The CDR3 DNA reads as TGCGCCAGCAGCCCTTATTCGAGCTCCTACGAGCAGTACTTC. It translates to CASSPYSSSYEQYF.

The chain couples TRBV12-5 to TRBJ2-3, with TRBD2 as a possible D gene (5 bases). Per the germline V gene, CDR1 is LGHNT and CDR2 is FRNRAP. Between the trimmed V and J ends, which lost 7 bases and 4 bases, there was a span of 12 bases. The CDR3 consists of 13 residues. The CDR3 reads CASAAAGADTQYF. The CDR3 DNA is TGTGCTAGTGCCGCCGCGGGCGCAGATACGCAGTATTTT.

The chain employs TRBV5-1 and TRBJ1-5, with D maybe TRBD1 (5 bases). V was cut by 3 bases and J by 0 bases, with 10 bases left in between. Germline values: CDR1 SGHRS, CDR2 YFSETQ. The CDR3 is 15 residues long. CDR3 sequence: CASSSGIYSNQPQHF. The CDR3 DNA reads TGCGCCAGCAGCTCAGGGATTTATAGCAATCAGCCCCAGCATTTT.

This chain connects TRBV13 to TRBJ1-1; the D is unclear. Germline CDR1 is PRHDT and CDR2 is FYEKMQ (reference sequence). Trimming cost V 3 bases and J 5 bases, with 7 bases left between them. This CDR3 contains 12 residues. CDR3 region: CASSFFRTEAFF. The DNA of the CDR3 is TGTGCCAGCAGCTTTTTCAGGACTGAAGCTTTCTTT. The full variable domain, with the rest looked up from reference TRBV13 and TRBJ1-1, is AAGVIQSPRHLIKEKRETATLKCYPIPRHDTVYWYQQGPGQDPQFLISFYEKMQSDKGSIPDRFSAQQFSDYHSELNMSSLELGDSALYFCASSFFRTEAFFGQGTRLTVV.

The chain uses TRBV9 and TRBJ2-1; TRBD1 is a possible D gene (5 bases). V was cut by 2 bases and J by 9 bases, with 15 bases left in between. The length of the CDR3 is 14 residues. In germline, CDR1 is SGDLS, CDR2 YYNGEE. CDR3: CASSVIQGRSEQFF. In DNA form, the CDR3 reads TGTGCCAGCAGCGTTATCCAGGGTAGAAGTGAGCAGTTCTTC.

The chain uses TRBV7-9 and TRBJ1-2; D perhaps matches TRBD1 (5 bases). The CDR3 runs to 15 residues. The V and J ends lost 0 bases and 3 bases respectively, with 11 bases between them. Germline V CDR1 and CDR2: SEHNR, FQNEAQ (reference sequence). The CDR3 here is CASSLADRGDYGYTF. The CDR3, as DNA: TGTGCCAGCAGCTTAGCAGACAGAGGGGACTATGGCTACACCTTC.